This entry lists 21 T cell receptor beta chains sequenced from one sample in a study of regulatory T cells in long-lasting Graves disease. Arm-PCR with iRepertoire HTBI primers amplified the CDR3 regions for these TCR beta libraries. TCRdb reanalysed the multiplex PCR reads using MiXCR and keeps one entry per CDR3 protein. The repertoire holds 350,000 to 500,000 distinct CDR3 sequences, with 11% to 15% as singletons. The time point: newly diagnosed GD, antithyroid drugs for less than 3 months. PBMC-extracted RNA yielded the TCR library. These data are also associated with another study on T cells in Graves' hyperthyroidism and ophthalmopathy.

Here the sequenced sample was peripheral blood mononuclear cells (PBMCs), taken at new diagnosis, from a patient treated with antithyroid drugs. These receptors all stem from a woman in her forties or fifties with Graves disease.

The table lists this clonotype with a few counts. V and J are TRBV5-1 and TRBJ2-5; TRBD2 matches 12 bases. In germline, CDR1 is SGHRS, CDR2 YFSETQ. This CDR3 has 15 residues. Trimming removed 4 bases from V and 5 bases from J; junction bases left unmatched: 6. The CDR3 loop is CASSGGLAGTETQYF. The CDR3 DNA sequence: TGCGCCAGCAGCGGTGGACTAGCGGGAACGGAGACCCAGTACTTC.

Concerning this clonotype: Being one base from a much bigger clone, this may be a read error. The chain joins TRBV2 to TRBJ2-1, with D possibly being TRBD2 (6 bases). Per germline, CDR1 SNHLY and CDR2 FYNNEI. The CDR3 extends over 15 amino acids. The CDR3 sequence is CASSFTPGALNEQLF. The CDR3 nucleotides are TGTGCCAGCAGTTTTACACCGGGAGCGCTTAATGAGCAGTTATTC.

Ten or more counts support this clonotype. The chain is built from TRBV2 and TRBJ2-5; D gene ambiguous. With 7 bases removed from V and 5 bases from J, the gap between germline ends came to 2 bases. Germline CDR1 SNHLY, CDR2 FYNNEI. This CDR3 has 9 residues. CDR3 DNA sequence: TGTGCCAGCATGGAGACCCAGTACTTC. It translates to CASMETQYF.

This clonotype was observed a few times. The chain is built from TRBV7-9 and TRBJ1-2; D may be TRBD1 (5 bases). Looked up from germline, CDR1 is SEHNR and CDR2 is FQNEAQ (reference sequence). This CDR3 comprises 14 residues. V was cut by 0 bases and J by 3 bases, with 8 bases left in between. CDR3 sequence reads: CASSLARGDYGYTF. In nucleotides, the CDR3 is TGTGCCAGCAGCTTAGCGAGGGGTGACTATGGCTACACCTTC. Full variable domain (remainder filled in from reference TRBV7-9 and TRBJ1-2): DTGVSQNPRHKITKRGQNVTFRCDPISEHNRLYWYRQTLGQGPEFLTYFQNEAQLEKSRLLSDRFSAERPKGSFSTLEIQRTEQGDSAMYLCASSLARGDYGYTFGSGTRLTVV.

The V call is TRBV28, the J call TRBJ2-3; D is ambiguous. V lost 4 bases and J 3 bases, leaving 11 bases between the germline ends. The CDR3 loop spans 14 amino acids. Germline V gene lookup returns CDR1 MDHEN and CDR2 SYDVKM. For the CDR3, the DNA is TGTGCCAGCAGTTCTGTTATTGGTACAGATACGCAGTATTTT. This gives the protein CASSSVIGTDTQYF. Drawing the rest from reference TRBV28 and TRBJ2-3, the complete variable domain is DVKVTQSSRYLVKRTGEKVFLECVQDMDHENMFWYRQDPGLGLRLIYFSYDVKMKEKGDIPEGYSVSREKKERFSLILESASTNQTSMYLCASSSVIGTDTQYFGPGTRLTVL.

There are many counts of this clonotype. The rearrangement uses TRBV29-1 and TRBJ2-3; D possibly corresponds to TRBD1 (6 bases). The CDR3 contains 13 residues. The germline CDR1 and CDR2 sequences are SQVTM and ANQGSEA. Trimming cost V 6 bases and J 2 bases, with 12 bases left between them. The CDR3 region is CSVVQGLTDTQYF. The CDR3 DNA reads TGCAGCGTAGTACAGGGTCTCACAGATACGCAGTATTTT.

This clonotype was seen a few times. The rearrangement joins TRBV30 to TRBJ2-1, with D uncertain. V was shortened by 4 bases and J by 4 bases, with 20 bases between the two germline ends. The CDR3 length is 16 residues. Germline assignment: CDR1 GTSNPN and CDR2 SVGIG (reference sequence). The CDR3 loop reads CAWKPLNSPLYNEQFF. Written as DNA, the CDR3 is TGTGCCTGGAAACCCCTTAACTCCCCCCTTTACAATGAGCAGTTCTTC.

This clonotype occurred many times. This chain joins TRBV7-8 and TRBJ1-1; D remains unclear. Trimming pared 2 bases from V and 5 bases from J, leaving 15 bases between. Germline CDR1 SGHVS, CDR2 FQNEAQ. The CDR3 has 15 amino acids. The CDR3 DNA follows: TGTGCCAGCAGCTTATCGCCAGCATCTGAGACTGAAGCTTTCTTT. Its translation is CASSLSPASETEAFF.

The J gene is TRBJ2-3, the V gene TRBV5-1, with 7 bases aligning to TRBD2. Germline V CDR1 and CDR2: SGHRS, YFSETQ. This CDR3 is 16 amino acids long. Trimming cost V 4 bases and J 4 bases; bases outside gene matches: 12. The CDR3 protein is CASSLRGSGSADTQYF. DNA for the CDR3: TGCGCCAGCAGCCTCCGGGGTAGCGGGTCGGCAGATACGCAGTATTTT. Combining the CDR3 with reference TRBV5-1 and TRBJ2-3 gives the whole variable domain KAGVTQTPRYLIKTRGQQVTLSCSPISGHRSVSWYQQTPGQGLQFLFEYFSETQRNKGNFPGRFSGRQFSNSRSEMNVSTLELGDSALYLCASSLRGSGSADTQYFGPGTRLTVL.

This chain links TRBV5-1 with TRBJ2-7; possibly TRBD1 for D (5 bases). The CDR3 is 15 residues long. V was cut by 4 bases and J by 2 bases, with 16 bases left in between. CDR1 is SGHRS, CDR2 YFSETQ, per germline. The CDR3 sequence is CASSLGHEPAYEQYF. CDR3 bases: TGCGCCAGCAGCCTCGGACACGAACCAGCCTACGAGCAGTACTTC. Supplemented by reference TRBV5-1 and TRBJ2-7, the full variable domain reads KAGVTQTPRYLIKTRGQQVTLSCSPISGHRSVSWYQQTPGQGLQFLFEYFSETQRNKGNFPGRFSGRQFSNSRSEMNVSTLELGDSALYLCASSLGHEPAYEQYFGPGTRLTVT.

This clonotype was seen at least ten times. The chain has TRBV28 and TRBJ2-3, with D hard to call. This CDR3 region has 15 residues. Trimming took 4 bases from V and 0 from J, leaving 11 bases between them. CDR1 and CDR2 (germline): MDHEN, SYDVKM. The CDR3 DNA reads as TGTGCCAGCAGTTCCTCCGTGGGTAGCACAGATACGCAGTATTTT. Its protein is CASSSSVGSTDTQYF.

The rearrangement joins TRBV4-1 to TRBJ2-7; 13 bases line up with TRBD2. Germline values: CDR1 MGHRA, CDR2 YSYEKL. The V and J ends lost 2 bases and 3 bases, in that order; junction bases with no gene match: 4. The CDR3 is 16 residues long. CDR3 sequence reads: CASSQPTSGRHYEQYF. CDR3 sequence (DNA): TGCGCCAGCAGCCAACCGACTAGCGGGAGGCACTACGAGCAGTACTTC.

This chain uses TRBV10-3 with TRBJ2-3; 13 nucleotides line up with TRBD2. J was trimmed by 4 bases and V by 6 bases; bases with no gene match: 7. Per germline, CDR1 ENHRY and CDR2 SYGVKD. The CDR3 spans 16 residues. Here the CDR3 DNA reads TGTGCCATCAGGAGGACTAGCGGGAGTAGTCCAGATACGCAGTATTTT. It is translated as CAIRRTSGSSPDTQYF.

The chain recombines TRBV27 with TRBJ1-1; D may be TRBD1 (5 bases). Germline CDR1 and CDR2: MNHEY and SMNVEV (reference sequence). V was trimmed by 2 bases and J by 4 bases, leaving 14 bases between them. The CDR3 extends over 15 amino acids. CDR3 nucleotide sequence: TGTGCCAGCAGTTTAGCTCAGGGAGGCGGCACTGAAGCTTTCTTT. This encodes CASSLAQGGGTEAFF.

This clonotype appeared many times. The chain uses TRBV28 and TRBJ1-6; 7 bases align to TRBD1. Germline CDR1 and CDR2: MDHEN and SYDVKM. V lost 6 bases to trimming and J lost 0 bases; unmatched junction nucleotides: 5. CDR3 length equals 16 residues. CDR3 loop: CASRKGDSSYNSPLHF. CDR3 sequence (DNA): TGTGCCAGCAGGAAAGGGGACAGCTCCTATAATTCACCCCTCCACTTT.

The gene calls are TRBV28 and TRBJ1-5; the D is unclear. Germline V gene sequence: CDR1 MDHEN, CDR2 SYDVKM. This CDR3 comprises 16 residues. The V gene lost 5 bases and the J gene lost 0 bases, with 14 bases spanning the gap. The CDR3, as DNA: TGTGCCAGCAGTCCCGCGAAAACGGGTAGCAATCAGCCCCAGCATTTT. This codes for CASSPAKTGSNQPQHF.

This clonotype was picked up many times. A read error may produce the germline difference seen at one junction end. This chain uses TRBV12-3 or TRBV12-4 with TRBJ2-2; no clear D gene. The CDR3 loop spans 14 amino acids. The CDR3 here is CASSLGFNTGELFF. The CDR3 DNA sequence: TGTGCCAGCAGCTTAGGTTTCAACACCGGGGAGCTGTTTTTT.

This clonotype was recorded many times. This chain connects TRBV10-3 to TRBJ2-6, with 10 nucleotides matching TRBD1. Per germline, CDR1 ENHRY and CDR2 SYGVKD. Trimming at V came to 4 bases and at J to 0 bases, leaving 6 bases not matched to a gene. CDR3 length: 18 residues. The CDR3 region has the DNA TGTGCCATCAGTGGGACAGGGGGGGACCCCTCTGGGGCCAACGTCCTGACTTTC. This gives the protein CAISGTGGDPSGANVLTF.

In its sample, this clonotype was seen many times. The chain is built from TRBV27 and TRBJ2-3; 9 positions agree with TRBD2. With 3 bases clipped from V and 6 bases from J, the junction kept 7 bases outside the gene matches. This CDR3 spans 15 amino acids. The germline CDR1 and CDR2 sequences are MNHEY and SMNVEV (reference sequence). The CDR3 protein is CASSFYASGKDTQYF. The CDR3 DNA follows: TGTGCCAGCAGTTTTTATGCTAGCGGGAAGGATACGCAGTATTTT.

The J gene is TRBJ2-3, the V gene TRBV20-1, with a weak D call TRBD1 (8 bases). Between the trimmed V and J ends, which lost 5 bases and 1 base, there was a span of 13 bases. Germline V lookup: CDR1 DFQATT, CDR2 SNEGSKA (reference sequence). This CDR3 has 14 amino acids. Here the CDR3 reads CSAEQGGGTDTQYF. The DNA for the CDR3 is TGCAGTGCTGAACAGGGGGGGGGCACAGATACGCAGTATTTT.

The rearrangement uses TRBV11-2 and TRBJ1-1; 7 nucleotides agree with TRBD1. J lost 8 bases, V lost 5 bases, and 11 bases had no gene match. CDR1 is SGHAT and CDR2 is FQNNGV in the germline V gene. The CDR3 contains 14 residues. CDR3 in DNA: TGTGCCAGCAGCCAGGAAGGGGGCTCCAACGAAGCTTTCTTT. Its protein is CASSQEGGSNEAFF.